This T cell receptor (beta chain) was sequenced during a study of T cell responses to AZD1222 COVID-19 vaccine (dated by TCRdb to about 2021). About the investigation overall: AZD1222 recipients given second doses at about 4 weeks or at about 12 weeks were pooled, since spike-specific TCR depth and breadth were not found to differ between the two schedules. TCR sequencing was performed for roughly 250 trial participants, of whom about 200 were given two doses of AZD1222 and approximately 25 were given two doses of MenACWY control vaccine. Trial participants were enrolled by age into subgroups of 18-55, 56-69 and 70-plus years, and about 150, 27 and 61 TCR-sequenced participants, respectively, were included in these subgroups. Here is what the overall study found, with its caveats: Reportedly, close to half of the unique spike-specific TCRs recognized epitopes lying outside the regions that are mutated in the B.1.351 and B.1.1.7 variants. Because no day 14 peak-response samples were available, the repertoires could be characterized only after the peak T cell response. Spike-specific TCR breadth and depth rose significantly after two AZD1222 doses compared with day 0 and with MenACWY recipients. Only five or six AZD1222 recipients were SARS-CoV-2 seropositive at baseline, limiting conclusions about previously exposed vaccinees. In the small 56-69-year group, the increase in depth fell short of significance, most likely because of low power. CD4 TCRs associated with the vaccine covered the entire spike protein, and the dominant responses were in regions 160-218 and 743-854. Most participants were white British and females outnumbered males, and the authors suggested that clonal diversity may have been underestimated.

On this clone itself: Its specific antigen is unknown. The record has no base qualities; no much larger clone is one base away.

The time point label here, explained by the study, means: baseline before first vaccination. Vaccinee samples were obtained from the UK trials COV001 and COV002, which included a single-blind randomized controlled phase 2/3 trial of AZD1222 (ChAdOx1 nCoV-19) in healthy adults. For TCRbeta chain sequencing, PBMC samples from trial participants were taken at day 0 and at day 28 after the second dose. The CDR3 regions of human TCRbeta chains were subjected to immunosequencing. Per the source publication's procedure: Repertoire TCRs were matched against a reference library of SARS-CoV-2-specific TCRs generated with the MIRA antigen-specificity platform. Breadth was defined as the fraction of unique TCRs that were SARS-CoV-2-associated, and depth was defined as the fraction of total T cells that were SARS-CoV-2-associated. Each spike-specific TCR was assigned to its reactive spike region and to a CD4 or CD8 class using the MIRA data. Log10-transformed breadth and depth values were compared by one-way ANOVA with Sidak's multiple comparisons tests. TCRdb retrieved this table from immuneACCESS and kept in-frame rearrangements only. Not all clones are present; in checked studies, unresolved V genes account for under half, and no reason is known for the remainder. V and J calls and clone size come straight from that table; D and trimming were deduced from the DNA. This sample holds some 100,000 clones; around 87% were observed only once. The ten biggest clones cover approximately 3% of the sample.

Taken from cysteine to phenylalanine, the CDR3 has 16 residues. Here the CDR3 DNA is all that survives: 48 bases in frame from base 1. Reading the germline V gene gives CDR1 MDHEN and CDR2 SYDVKM. Trimming removed 3 bases from V and 1 base from J, leaving 15 bases between the germline ends. The TCR was taken from an adult in good health. The sequenced sample was peripheral blood, obtained on day 0 of AZD1222 vaccination. The V and J genes are TRBV28 and TRBJ1-1; TRBD1 is perhaps the D gene, given 5 matching bases. The CDR3 corresponds to CASSFLGGFRNTEAFF. The sequenced DNA is TGTGCCAGCAGTTTTTTGGGGGGGTTTAGGAACACTGAAGCTTTCTTT.